The clone carrying this T cell receptor beta chain was seen a handful of times. A J-beta primer mix and a sample-barcoded 5' primer were used in a second PCR of roughly 6 to 11 cycles. TCRdb recomputed calls from the 5' RACE reads with MiXCR, one row per CDR3 protein. The profile shows about 970,000 distinct CDR3 sequences, roughly 51% of them singletons. This sample was taken from a study of blood T cells in healthy people across ages. The sequence came from a woman in her sixties in good health. Sequencing input: blood.

CDR3 sequence (DNA): TGTGCCAGCAGTGAAGGGGCGGGAGGAGGAGAGACCCAGTACTTC. Translated: CASSEGAGGGETQYF. The V call is TRBV2, the J call TRBJ2-5; 8 nucleotides align to TRBD2. Germline assignment: CDR1 SNHLY and CDR2 FYNNEI. The CDR3 sequence is 15 residues long. J was trimmed by 4 bases and V by 1 base; bases with no gene match: 5.